What follows describes a single T cell receptor (beta chain). V lost 4 bases and J lost 4; bases outside the gene matches: 3. The length of the CDR3 is 13 residues. CDR1 is SGHNT, CDR2 YENEEA, per germline. The PCR employed 60 Vbeta primers together with 13 Jbeta primers. The data were produced by immunoSEQ multiplex PCR, yet TCRdb's version contains in-frame clones alone and is incomplete. This table holds about 140,000 clones, over 60% found once. This sample was taken from a study of cytomegalovirus exposure and HLA in healthy donors. This receptor was identified in a man in his forties in good health and CMV-seronegative. V is TRBV11-3 and J is TRBJ1-1; 7 positions match TRBD1. Sequencing was done on a sample of PBMCs. DNA of the CDR3: TGTGCCAGCAGCTCATACAGGGGCACTGAAGCTTTCTTT. As protein: CASSSYRGTEAFF.